The rows below give T cell receptor beta chains drawn from one sample of a study of TIL therapy for anti-PD-1-resistant metastatic lung cancer. The protocol was immunoSEQ multiplex PCR, while the TCRdb copy is restricted to in-frame clones and leaves out a portion. The sample has about 60,000 clones; roughly two thirds are singletons. The starting material was blood, obtained at baseline. These receptors came from a person aged 25 to 80 with non-small cell lung cancer. CDR3s include the opening cysteine and the closing phenylalanine or tryptophan. Each record gives: CDR3 protein, CDR3 DNA, CDR3 length, D gene, J gene, V gene, clone size. A D gene is named only where the DNA matches it firmly. Expanded clones get a size class; other rows say once, few or many, or leave the size out.

CASSLRYWSDRGAYGYTF	TGTGCCAGCAGCTTAAGGTATTGGTCGGACAGGGGGGCCTATGGCTACACCTTC	18	TRBD1	TRBJ1-2	TRBV5-6	few
CASSSTENTEAFF	TGTGCCAGCAGCTCGACAGAGAACACTGAAGCTTTCTTT	13	.	TRBJ1-1	TRBV5-4	.
CASSPKVVGGYEQYF	TGTGCCAGCTCGCCCAAGGTTGTAGGGGGGTACGAGCAGTACTTC	15	.	TRBJ2-7	TRBV27	.
CASSLLRGHTDTQYF	TGTGCCAGCAGTTTGTTACGGGGCCACACAGATACGCAGTATTTT	15	.	TRBJ2-3	TRBV28	.
CASSLELSEQFF	TGTGCCAGCAGCTTAGAGTTAAGTGAGCAGTTCTTC	12	.	TRBJ2-1	TRBV7-9	.
CASSPQGGFRTEAFF	TGTGCCAGCAGCCCCCAGGGTGGATTTAGGACTGAAGCTTTCTTT	15	.	TRBJ1-1	TRBV4-2	.
CAWSDGLAGNTIYF	TGTGCCTGGAGTGATGGGTTAGCCGGAAACACCATATATTTT	14	.	TRBJ1-3	TRBV30	.
CASSPRLAETYEQYF	TGTGCCAGCAGCCCCAGACTAGCGGAGACGTACGAGCAGTACTTC	15	TRBD2	TRBJ2-7	TRBV7-8	.
CASSLDSPSTDTQYF	TGTGCCAGCAGTCTAGACAGTCCCAGCACAGATACGCAGTATTTT	15	.	TRBJ2-3	TRBV7-9	.
CAWNFDLTEAFF	TGTGCCTGGAATTTTGATCTAACTGAAGCTTTCTTT	12	.	TRBJ1-1	TRBV30	few
CASGRGGLSNQPQHF	TGTGCCAGCGGGAGGGGAGGATTGAGCAATCAGCCCCAGCATTTT	15	.	TRBJ1-5	TRBV5-8	.
CASSLITDTQYF	TGCGCCAGCAGCTTAATCACAGATACGCAGTATTTT	12	.	TRBJ2-3	TRBV5-1	.
CASHRGQGETQYF	TGTGCCAGCCACCGCGGACAGGGAGAGACCCAGTACTTC	13	TRBD1	TRBJ2-5	TRBV28	.
CAISEAGSNQPQHF	TGTGCCATCAGTGAGGCAGGAAGCAATCAGCCCCAGCATTTT	14	.	TRBJ1-5	TRBV10-3	few
CASSFGVRGGSTGDTQYF	TGCGCCAGCAGCTTTGGGGTCCGCGGGGGGTCTACGGGAGATACGCAGTATTTT	18	TRBD2	TRBJ2-3	TRBV5-1	few
CASSFGTEAFF	TGTGCCAGCAGCTTCGGGACTGAAGCTTTCTTT	11	.	TRBJ1-1	TRBV5-6	few
CASSRLVQETQYF	TGTGCCAGCAGTAGACTCGTTCAAGAGACCCAGTACTTC	13	.	TRBJ2-5	TRBV6-6	.
CASSQDIGQGYQPQHF	TGCGCCAGCAGCCAAGACATAGGACAGGGGTACCAGCCCCAGCATTTT	16	TRBD1	TRBJ1-5	TRBV4-1	.
CASSFQGGPYNEQFF	TGTGCCAGCAGTTTTCAGGGAGGCCCCTACAATGAGCAGTTCTTC	15	.	TRBJ2-1	TRBV28	few
CASSKLALTSLAKNIQYF	TGTGCCAGCAGCAAACTAGCGCTTACGTCCCTAGCCAAAAACATTCAGTACTTC	18	TRBD2	TRBJ2-4	TRBV2	.
CASSPTPTTSTDTQYF	TGTGCCAGCAGTCCGACCCCGACAACTAGCACAGATACGCAGTATTTT	16	.	TRBJ2-3	TRBV27	.
CASSERLGRYEQYF	TGTGCCAGCAGTGAAAGGCTGGGCCGTTACGAGCAGTACTTC	14	.	TRBJ2-7	TRBV6-1	few
CATSRGAGSAYNEQFF	TGTGCCACCAGCAGGGGCGCCGGGAGCGCCTACAATGAGCAGTTCTTC	16	.	TRBJ2-1	TRBV15	.
CASSPPRGQETQYF	TGTGCCAGCTCGCCTCCTCGTGGTCAAGAGACCCAGTACTTC	14	.	TRBJ2-5	TRBV18	once
CASMRNQPQHF	TGTGCCAGCATGCGTAATCAGCCCCAGCATTTT	11	.	TRBJ1-5	TRBV6-1	.
CAWSMGLAGGASTDTQYF	TGTGCCTGGAGCATGGGACTAGCGGGAGGGGCTAGCACAGATACGCAGTATTTT	18	TRBD2	TRBJ2-3	TRBV30	.
CARSAKNTEAFF	TGTGCCAGAAGCGCCAAGAACACTGAAGCTTTCTTT	12	.	TRBJ1-1	TRBV5-3	.
CASDTTGTNHQYF	TGCGCCAGCGATACAACCGGGACAAATCACCAGTACTTC	13	.	TRBJ2-5	TRBV5-1	.
CAISGGLSYEQYF	TGTGCCATCAGTGGAGGGCTCTCCTACGAGCAGTACTTC	13	.	TRBJ2-7	TRBV10-3	.
CASSQIETGVDGMDTQYF	TGTGCCAGCAGCCAAATTGAGACAGGGGTCGATGGCATGGATACGCAGTATTTT	18	TRBD1	TRBJ2-3	TRBV14	.
CASSRLAGPSGELFF	TGTGCCAGCAGCAGACTAGCGGGACCATCTGGGGAGCTGTTTTTT	15	TRBD2	TRBJ2-2	TRBV11-2	.
CASSLDTLNTEAFF	TGTGCCAGCAGCTTAGACACTTTGAACACTGAAGCTTTCTTT	14	.	TRBJ1-1	TRBV7-9	.
CASSALRDQPQHF	TGTGCCAGCAGTGCCCTCAGGGACCAGCCCCAGCATTTT	13	.	TRBJ1-5	TRBV6-1	.
CASGMAVSYEQYF	TGTGCCTCGGGGATGGCGGTGTCCTACGAGCAGTACTTC	13	.	TRBJ2-7	TRBV6-6	.
CATKVAGAETQYF	TGTGCCACCAAAGTTGCAGGGGCAGAGACCCAGTACTTC	13	.	TRBJ2-5	TRBV27	many
CASRLRRGLRSGELFF	TGTGCCAGCAGACTCAGACGGGGGCTTCGGTCCGGGGAGCTGTTTTTT	16	.	TRBJ2-2	TRBV28	.
CASSSTGTLQETQYF	TGCGCCAGCAGCTCGACAGGGACATTACAAGAGACCCAGTACTTC	15	TRBD1	TRBJ2-5	TRBV5-1	.
CSVEEARGVLGYTF	TGCAGCGTTGAAGAAGCCAGGGGGGTGTTGGGCTACACCTTC	14	TRBD1	TRBJ1-2	TRBV29-1	once
CASQQDRYGYTF	TGTGCCAGCCAACAGGACAGATATGGCTACACCTTC	12	.	TRBJ1-2	TRBV9	.
CAWSVGFNQPQHF	TGTGCCTGGAGTGTAGGGTTCAATCAGCCCCAGCATTTT	13	.	TRBJ1-5	TRBV30	.
CASSSLPGYGYTF	TGTGCCAGCAGCTCCCTTCCAGGCTATGGCTACACCTTC	13	.	TRBJ1-2	TRBV7-6	few